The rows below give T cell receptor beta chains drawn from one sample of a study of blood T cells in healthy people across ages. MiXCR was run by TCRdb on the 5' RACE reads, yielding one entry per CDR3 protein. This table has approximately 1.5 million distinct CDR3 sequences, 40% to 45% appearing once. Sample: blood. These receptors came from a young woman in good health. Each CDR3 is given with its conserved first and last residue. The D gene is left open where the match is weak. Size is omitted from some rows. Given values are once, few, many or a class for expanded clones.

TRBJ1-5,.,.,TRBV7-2,CASSPSGGNQPQHF,TGTGCCAGCAGCCCCTCAGGCGGCAATCAGCCCCAGCATTTT
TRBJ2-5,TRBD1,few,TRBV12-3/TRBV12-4,CASSSSSGGAKKTQYF,TGTGCCAGCAGTTCCTCTTCAGGGGGCGCGAAAAAGACCCAGTACTTC
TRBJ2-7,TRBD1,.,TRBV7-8,CASTISPGTGHSYEQYF,TGTGCCAGCACCATCTCCCCAGGGACAGGGCACTCCTACGAGCAGTACTTC
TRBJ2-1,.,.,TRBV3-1,CASSHRSAGEQFF,TGTGCCAGCAGCCACCGTAGCGCCGGTGAGCAGTTCTTC
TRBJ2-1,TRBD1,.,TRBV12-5,CASGLGQGSAYNEQFF,TGTGCTAGTGGTTTGGGACAGGGAAGTGCCTACAATGAGCAGTTCTTC
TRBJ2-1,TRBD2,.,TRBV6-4,CASSEIPGLEQFF,TGTGCCAGCAGCGAAATTCCGGGACTAGAGCAGTTCTTC
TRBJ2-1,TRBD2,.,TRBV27,CASSSGTSPTNEQFF,TGTGCCAGCAGTTCCGGGACTAGCCCCACCAATGAGCAGTTCTTC
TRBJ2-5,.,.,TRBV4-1,CASSQERGLTGTQYF,TGCGCCAGCAGCCAAGAGAGAGGACTTACTGGGACCCAGTACTTC
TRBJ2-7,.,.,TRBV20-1,CSARGGENSYEQYF,TGCAGTGCTAGAGGCGGGGAGAATTCCTACGAGCAGTACTTC
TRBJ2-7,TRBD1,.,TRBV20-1,CSARDEGQPYEQYF,TGCAGTGCTAGAGACGAGGGACAGCCCTACGAGCAGTACTTC
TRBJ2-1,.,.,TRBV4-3,CASSQDPSTYNEQFF,TGCGCCAGCAGCCAAGATCCTAGTACGTACAATGAGCAGTTCTTC
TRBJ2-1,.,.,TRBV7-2,CASSQWVNEQFF,TGTGCCAGCAGCCAATGGGTAAATGAGCAGTTCTTC
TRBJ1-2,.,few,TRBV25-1,CASSEAGPQTGYTF,TGTGCCAGCAGTGAAGCGGGACCACAGACTGGCTACACCTTC
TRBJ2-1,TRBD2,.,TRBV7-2,CASSLGRLADNEQFF,TGTGCCAGCAGCTTAGGTCGCCTAGCGGACAATGAGCAGTTCTTC
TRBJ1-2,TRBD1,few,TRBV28,CASSSTGVVGYTF,TGTGCCAGCAGTTCAACAGGGGTGGTTGGCTACACCTTC
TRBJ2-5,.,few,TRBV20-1,CSARDPSGAQETQYF,TGCAGTGCTAGAGATCCCTCAGGAGCCCAAGAGACCCAGTACTTC
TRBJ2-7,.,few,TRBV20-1,CSARDEGSYEQYF,TGCAGTGCTAGAGATGAAGGTTCCTACGAGCAGTACTTC
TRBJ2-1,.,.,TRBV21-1,CASNATGAYNEQFF,TGTGCCAGCAACGCGACAGGAGCGTACAATGAGCAGTTCTTC
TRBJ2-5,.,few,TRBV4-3,CASSQDVSSFETQYF,TGCGCCAGCAGCCAAGATGTCAGTTCCTTTGAGACCCAGTACTTC
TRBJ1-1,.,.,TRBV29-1,CSVAGQTNTEAFF,TGCAGCGTCGCCGGACAGACTAACACTGAAGCTTTCTTT
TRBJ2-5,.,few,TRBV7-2,CASSLGVRQGAETQYF,TGTGCCAGCAGCTTAGGGGTGAGGCAGGGTGCCGAGACCCAGTACTTC
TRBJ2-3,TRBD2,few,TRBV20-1,CSARGTSGGNTQYF,TGCAGTGCTAGAGGGACTAGCGGGGGGAATACGCAGTATTTT
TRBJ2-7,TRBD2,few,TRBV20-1,CSASIAGGAYEQYF,TGCAGTGCTAGTATAGCGGGGGGGGCCTACGAGCAGTACTTC
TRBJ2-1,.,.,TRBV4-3,CASNQDGGWRSPYNEQFF,TGCGCCAGCAACCAAGATGGTGGGTGGAGGTCTCCCTACAATGAGCAGTTCTTC
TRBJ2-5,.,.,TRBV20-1,CSARDLFHGSSIGDEQYF,TGCAGTGCTAGAGATTTGTTTCACGGGAGTTCTATAGGGGATGAGCAGTACTTC
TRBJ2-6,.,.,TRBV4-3,CASSQDRVGRQSGANVLTF,TGCGCCAGCAGCCAAGATAGGGTAGGTCGACAATCTGGGGCCAACGTCCTGACTTTC
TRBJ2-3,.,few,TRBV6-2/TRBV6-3,CASSPERLGTDTQYF,TGTGCCAGCAGCCCCGAAAGGTTGGGCACAGATACGCAGTATTTT
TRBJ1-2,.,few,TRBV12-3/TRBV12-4,CASRQGVVGYTF,TGTGCCAGCAGACAGGGAGTTGTTGGCTACACCTTC
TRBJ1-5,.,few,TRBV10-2,CASGTGGAGSNQPQHF,TGCGCCAGCGGTACTGGGGGCGCGGGTTCCAATCAGCCCCAGCATTTT
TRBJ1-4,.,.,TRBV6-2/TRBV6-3,CAARRTNEKLFF,TGTGCCGCCCGGCGGACGAATGAAAAACTGTTTTTT
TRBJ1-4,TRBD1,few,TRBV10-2,CASSGTGGGGEKLFF,TGCGCCAGCAGTGGGACAGGGGGAGGTGGTGAAAAACTGTTTTTT
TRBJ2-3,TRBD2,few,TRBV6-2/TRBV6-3,CASTRDYLRDTQYF,TGTGCCAGCACCCGGGACTACCTCCGGGATACGCAGTATTTT
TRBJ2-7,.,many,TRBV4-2,CASSQESGSSYEQYF,TGCGCCAGCAGCCAAGAGAGTGGGAGCTCCTACGAGCAGTACTTC